This entry is about one TCR beta chain. The data derive from a study of blood T cell repertoires in COVID-19. The overall study: Samples taken during acute and convalescent COVID-19 were collected in the United States, Italy and Spain. The analysed material was cDNA or gDNA that came from T cells, B-cell-depleted T cells, or PBMCs.

Per the study methods: Cell counts per sample came from amplifying reference gene primers. Sequenced by immunoSEQ multiplex PCR; TCRdb stores in-frame clones only, minus some. V and J calls and clone size come straight from that table; D and trimming were deduced from the DNA. The table records 360,000 or so clones, 90% of them present only once. V dropped 3 bases and J dropped 6 bases, with 10 bases sitting between them. The CDR3 is 13 residues long. Germline V gene data show CDR1 as MGHDK and CDR2 as SYGVNS. This sequence was found in a man younger than 35 with active or convalescent COVID-19. The V gene is TRBV25-1, the J gene TRBJ2-3, with a weak D call TRBD2 (5 bases). Sequencing was carried out using peripheral blood. For the CDR3, the DNA is TGTGCCAGCAGTGAGGCAGCGGCCGATACGCAGTATTTT. The encoded protein is CASSEAAADTQYF.